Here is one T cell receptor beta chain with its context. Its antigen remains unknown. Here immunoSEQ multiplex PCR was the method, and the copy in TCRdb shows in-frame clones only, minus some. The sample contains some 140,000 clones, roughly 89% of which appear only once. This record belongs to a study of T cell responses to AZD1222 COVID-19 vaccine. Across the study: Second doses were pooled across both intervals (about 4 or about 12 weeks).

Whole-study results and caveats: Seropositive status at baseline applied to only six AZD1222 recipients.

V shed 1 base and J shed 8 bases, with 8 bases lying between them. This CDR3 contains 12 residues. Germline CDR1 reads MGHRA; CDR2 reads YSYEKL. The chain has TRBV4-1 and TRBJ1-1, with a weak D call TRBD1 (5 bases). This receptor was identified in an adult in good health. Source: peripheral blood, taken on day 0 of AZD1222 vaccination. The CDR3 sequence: CASSQGGLEAFF. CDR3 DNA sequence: TGCGCCAGCAGCCAAGGGGGACTAGAAGCTTTCTTT.